This TCR beta chain was captured in a study of blood T cell repertoires in COVID-19. Study at large: Nucleic acid was either cDNA or gDNA, and it came from T cells, B-cell-depleted T cells, or PBMCs.

Per the authors' pipeline: Nucleated cell number was recorded as an estimate derived from reference gene primer amplification. Repertoires were generated with immunoSEQ multiplex PCR, while TCRdb's copy carries only in-frame clones and drops some. V and J calls and clone size follow that table, whereas D and trimming were derived from the DNA. The sample has under 300,000 clones; roughly 83% are singletons. In its sample, this clone was seen a few times. The specimen was peripheral blood. The TCR comes from an elderly woman with acute or convalescent COVID-19.

CDR3 nucleotides: TGTGCCAGCAGCACCCCTCGGTCTGGGGCCAACGTCCTGACTTTC. Residues: CASSTPRSGANVLTF. The chain joins TRBV5-4 to TRBJ2-6; the D is unclear. The germline V gene has CDR1 SGHNT and CDR2 YYREEE (reference sequence). The CDR3 contains 15 residues. Trimming cost V 4 bases and J 1 base, with 9 bases left between them.